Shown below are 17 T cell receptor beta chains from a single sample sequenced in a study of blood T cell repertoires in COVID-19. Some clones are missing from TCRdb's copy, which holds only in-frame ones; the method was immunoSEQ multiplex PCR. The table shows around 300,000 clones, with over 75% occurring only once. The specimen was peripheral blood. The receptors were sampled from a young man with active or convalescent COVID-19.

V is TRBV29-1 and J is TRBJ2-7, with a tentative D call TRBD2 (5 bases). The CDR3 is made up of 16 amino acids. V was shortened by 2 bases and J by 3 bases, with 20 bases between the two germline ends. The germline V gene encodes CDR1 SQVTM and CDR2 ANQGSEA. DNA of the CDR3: TGCAGCGTTGAAAGGGCCCCCCGCATTCGGGACTACGAGCAGTACTTC. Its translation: CSVERAPRIRDYEQYF.

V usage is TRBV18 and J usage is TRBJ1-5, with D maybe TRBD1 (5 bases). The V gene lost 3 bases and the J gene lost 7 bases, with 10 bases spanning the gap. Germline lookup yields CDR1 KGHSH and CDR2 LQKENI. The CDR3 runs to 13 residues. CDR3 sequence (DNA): TGTGCCAGCTCACCGGGGGGGGTACAGCCCCAGCATTTT. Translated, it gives CASSPGGVQPQHF.

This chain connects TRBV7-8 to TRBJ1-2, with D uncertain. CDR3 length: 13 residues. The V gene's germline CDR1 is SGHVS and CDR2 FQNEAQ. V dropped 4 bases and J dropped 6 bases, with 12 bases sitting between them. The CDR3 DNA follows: TGTGCCAGCAGCTCATCCACCAGCGATGGCTACACCTTC. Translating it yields CASSSSTSDGYTF.

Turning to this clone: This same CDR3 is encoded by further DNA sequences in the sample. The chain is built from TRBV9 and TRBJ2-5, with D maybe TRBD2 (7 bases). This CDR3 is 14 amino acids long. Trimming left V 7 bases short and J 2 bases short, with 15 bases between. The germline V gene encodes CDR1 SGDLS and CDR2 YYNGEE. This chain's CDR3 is CASSGGHRQETQYF. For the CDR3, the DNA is TGTGCCAGCTCGGGGGGACACCGACAAGAGACCCAGTACTTC.

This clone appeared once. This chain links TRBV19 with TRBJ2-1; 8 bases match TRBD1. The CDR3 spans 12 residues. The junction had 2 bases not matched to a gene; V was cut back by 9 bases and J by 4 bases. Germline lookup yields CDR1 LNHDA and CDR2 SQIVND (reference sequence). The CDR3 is CASRQGYNEQFF. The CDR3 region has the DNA TGTGCCAGCAGACAGGGGTACAATGAGCAGTTCTTC.

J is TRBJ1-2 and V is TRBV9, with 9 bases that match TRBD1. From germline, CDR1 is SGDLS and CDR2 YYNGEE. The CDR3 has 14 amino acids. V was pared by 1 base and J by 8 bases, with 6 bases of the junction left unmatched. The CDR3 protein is CASSVNTGGKGYTF. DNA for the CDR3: TGTGCCAGCAGCGTAAATACAGGGGGCAAAGGCTACACCTTC.

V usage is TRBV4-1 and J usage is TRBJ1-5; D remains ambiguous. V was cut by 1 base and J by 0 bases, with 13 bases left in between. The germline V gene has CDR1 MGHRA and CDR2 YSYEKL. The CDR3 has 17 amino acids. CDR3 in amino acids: CASSQVPGTYSNQPQHF. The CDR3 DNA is TGCGCCAGCAGCCAAGTCCCAGGTACCTATAGCAATCAGCCCCAGCATTTT.

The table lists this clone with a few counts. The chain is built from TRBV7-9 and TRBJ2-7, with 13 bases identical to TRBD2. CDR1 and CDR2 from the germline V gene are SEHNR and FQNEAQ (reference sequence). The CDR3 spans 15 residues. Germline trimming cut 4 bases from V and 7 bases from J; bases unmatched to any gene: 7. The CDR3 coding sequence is TGTGCCAGCAGCTCTCCGGGACTAGCGGGGCGGGAGCAGTACTTC. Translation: CASSSPGLAGREQYF.

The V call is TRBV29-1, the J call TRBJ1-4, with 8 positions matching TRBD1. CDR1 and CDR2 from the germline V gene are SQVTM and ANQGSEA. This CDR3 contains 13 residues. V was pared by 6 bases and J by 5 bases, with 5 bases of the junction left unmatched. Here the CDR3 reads CSVPDRVNEKLFF. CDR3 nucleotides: TGCAGCGTCCCGGACAGGGTGAATGAAAAACTGTTTTTT.

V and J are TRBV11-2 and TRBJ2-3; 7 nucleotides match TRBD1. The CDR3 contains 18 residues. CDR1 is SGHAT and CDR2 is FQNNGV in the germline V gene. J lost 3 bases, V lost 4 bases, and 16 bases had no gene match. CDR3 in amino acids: CASSSDFLSGTVTDTQYF. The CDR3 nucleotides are TGTGCCAGCAGCTCGGACTTCTTATCCGGGACAGTAACAGATACGCAGTATTTT.

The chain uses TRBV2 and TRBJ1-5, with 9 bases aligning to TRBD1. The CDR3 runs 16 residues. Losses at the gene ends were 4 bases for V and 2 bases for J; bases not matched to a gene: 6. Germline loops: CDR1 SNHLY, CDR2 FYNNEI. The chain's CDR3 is CASSVERQGGNQPQHF. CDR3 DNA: TGTGCCAGCAGTGTGGAGCGACAGGGGGGCAATCAGCCCCAGCATTTT.

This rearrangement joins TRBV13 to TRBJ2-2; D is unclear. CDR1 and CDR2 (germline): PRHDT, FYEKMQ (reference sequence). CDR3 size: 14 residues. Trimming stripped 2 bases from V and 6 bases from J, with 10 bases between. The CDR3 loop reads CASSLPQVPGELFF. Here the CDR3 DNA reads TGTGCCAGCAGCTTACCCCAGGTCCCCGGGGAGCTGTTTTTT. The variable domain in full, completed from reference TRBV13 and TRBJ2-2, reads AAGVIQSPRHLIKEKRETATLKCYPIPRHDTVYWYQQGPGQDPQFLISFYEKMQSDKGSIPDRFSAQQFSDYHSELNMSSLELGDSALYFCASSLPQVPGELFFGEGSRLTVL.

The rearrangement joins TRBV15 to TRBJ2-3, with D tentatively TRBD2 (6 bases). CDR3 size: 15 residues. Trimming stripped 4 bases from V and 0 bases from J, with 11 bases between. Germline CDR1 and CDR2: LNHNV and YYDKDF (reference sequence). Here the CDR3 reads CATSKGLSSTDTQYF. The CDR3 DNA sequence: TGTGCCACCAGCAAGGGACTTTCTAGCACAGATACGCAGTATTTT.

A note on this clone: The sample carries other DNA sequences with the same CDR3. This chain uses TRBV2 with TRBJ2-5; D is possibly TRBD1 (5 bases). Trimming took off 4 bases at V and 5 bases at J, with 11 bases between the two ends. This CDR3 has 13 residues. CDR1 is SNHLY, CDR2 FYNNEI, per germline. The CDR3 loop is CASSGGRVETQYF. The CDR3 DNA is TGTGCCAGCAGTGGGGGCAGGGTGGAGACCCAGTACTTC.

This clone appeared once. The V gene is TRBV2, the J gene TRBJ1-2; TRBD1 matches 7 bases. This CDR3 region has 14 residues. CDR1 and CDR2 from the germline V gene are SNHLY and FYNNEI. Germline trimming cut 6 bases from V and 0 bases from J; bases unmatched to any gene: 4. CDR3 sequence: CASRNRGSNYGYTF. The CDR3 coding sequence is TGTGCCAGCAGGAACAGGGGTTCTAACTATGGCTACACCTTC. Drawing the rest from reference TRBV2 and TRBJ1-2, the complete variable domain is EPEVTQTPSHQVTQMGQEVILRCVPISNHLYFYWYRQILGQKVEFLVSFYNNEISEKSEIFDDQFSVERPDGSNFTLKIRSTKLEDSAMYFCASRNRGSNYGYTFGSGTRLTVV.

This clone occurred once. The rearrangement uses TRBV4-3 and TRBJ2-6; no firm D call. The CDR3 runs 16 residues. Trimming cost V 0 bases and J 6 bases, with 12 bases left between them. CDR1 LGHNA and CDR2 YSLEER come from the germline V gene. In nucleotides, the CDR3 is TGCGCCAGCAGCCAAGATTTCCTACCGGTGGCCAACGTCCTGACTTTC. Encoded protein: CASSQDFLPVANVLTF.

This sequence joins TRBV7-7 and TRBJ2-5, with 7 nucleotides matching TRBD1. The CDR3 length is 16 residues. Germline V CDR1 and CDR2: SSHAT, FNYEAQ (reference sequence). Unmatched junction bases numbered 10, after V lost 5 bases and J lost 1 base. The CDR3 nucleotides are TGTGCCAGCAGCCGAATCGGGACAGCCACCCAAGAGACCCAGTACTTC. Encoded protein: CASSRIGTATQETQYF.